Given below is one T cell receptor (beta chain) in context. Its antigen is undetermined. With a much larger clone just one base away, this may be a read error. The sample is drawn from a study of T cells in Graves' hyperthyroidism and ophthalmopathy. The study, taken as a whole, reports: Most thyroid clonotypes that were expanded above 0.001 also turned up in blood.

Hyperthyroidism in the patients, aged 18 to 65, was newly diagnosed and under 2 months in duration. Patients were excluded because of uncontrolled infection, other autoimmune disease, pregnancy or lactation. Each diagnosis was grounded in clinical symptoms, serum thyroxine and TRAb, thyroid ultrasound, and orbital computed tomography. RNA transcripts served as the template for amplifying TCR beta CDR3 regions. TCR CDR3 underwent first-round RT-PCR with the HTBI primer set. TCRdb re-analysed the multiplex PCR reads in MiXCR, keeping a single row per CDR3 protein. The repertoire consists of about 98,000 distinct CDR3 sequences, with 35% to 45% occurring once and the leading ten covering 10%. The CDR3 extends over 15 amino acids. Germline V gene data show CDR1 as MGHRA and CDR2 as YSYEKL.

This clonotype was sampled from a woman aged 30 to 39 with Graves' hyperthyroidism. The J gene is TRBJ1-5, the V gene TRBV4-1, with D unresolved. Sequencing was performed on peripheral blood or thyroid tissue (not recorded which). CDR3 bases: TGCGCCAGCAGCCAAGATTATCAAGTCAATCGGCCCCAGCATTTT. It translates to CASSQDYQVNRPQHF.